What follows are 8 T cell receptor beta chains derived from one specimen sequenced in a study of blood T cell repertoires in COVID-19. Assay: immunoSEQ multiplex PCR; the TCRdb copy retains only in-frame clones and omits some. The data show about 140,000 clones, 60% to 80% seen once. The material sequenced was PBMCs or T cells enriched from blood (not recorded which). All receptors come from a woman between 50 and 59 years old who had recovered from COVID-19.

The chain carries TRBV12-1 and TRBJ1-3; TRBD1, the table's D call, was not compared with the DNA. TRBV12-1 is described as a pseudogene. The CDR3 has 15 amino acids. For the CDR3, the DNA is TGTGCCAGGGCGAAAATAGACAGGTATGGAAACACCATATATTTT. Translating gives CARAKIDRYGNTIYF.

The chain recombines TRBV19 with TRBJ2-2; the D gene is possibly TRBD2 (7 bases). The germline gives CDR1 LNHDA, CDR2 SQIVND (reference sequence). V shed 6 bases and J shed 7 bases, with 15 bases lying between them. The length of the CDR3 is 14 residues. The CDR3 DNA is TGTGCCAGTAGCCCTGGGAGGGGGTACGGGGAGCTGTTTTTT. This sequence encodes CASSPGRGYGELFF. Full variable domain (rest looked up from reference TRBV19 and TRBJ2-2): DGGITQSPKYLFRKEGQNVTLSCEQNLNHDAMYWYRQDPGQGLRLIYYSQIVNDFQKGDIAEGYSVSREKKESFPLTVTSAQKNPTAFYLCASSPGRGYGELFFGEGSRLTVL.

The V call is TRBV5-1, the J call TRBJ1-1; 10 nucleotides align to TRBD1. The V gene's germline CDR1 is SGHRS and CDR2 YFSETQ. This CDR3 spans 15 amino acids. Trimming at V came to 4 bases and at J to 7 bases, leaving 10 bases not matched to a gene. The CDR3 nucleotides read TGCGCCAGCAGCCGACAGGGGGCGCGGGGAGGTGAAGCTTTCTTT. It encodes CASSRQGARGGEAFF.

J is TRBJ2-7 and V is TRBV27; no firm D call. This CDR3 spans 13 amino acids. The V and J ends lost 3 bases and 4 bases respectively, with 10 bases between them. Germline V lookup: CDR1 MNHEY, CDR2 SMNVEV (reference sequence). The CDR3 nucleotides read TGTGCCAGCAGTTTTCTTCCAGGATACGAGCAGTACTTC. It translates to CASSFLPGYEQYF.

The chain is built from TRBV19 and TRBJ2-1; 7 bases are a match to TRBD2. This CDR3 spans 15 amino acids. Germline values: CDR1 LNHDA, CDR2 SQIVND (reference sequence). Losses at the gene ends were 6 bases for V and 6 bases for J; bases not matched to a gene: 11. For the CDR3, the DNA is TGTGCCAGTAGATTAGGGGCGGGAGCAAGCAATGAGCAGTTCTTC. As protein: CASRLGAGASNEQFF.

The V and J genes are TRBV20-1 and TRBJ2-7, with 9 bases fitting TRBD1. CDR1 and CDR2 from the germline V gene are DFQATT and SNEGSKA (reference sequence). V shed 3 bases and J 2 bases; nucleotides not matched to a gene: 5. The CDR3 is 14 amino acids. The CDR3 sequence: CSASSRDRAYEQYF. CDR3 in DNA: TGCAGTGCTAGTAGCCGGGACAGGGCCTACGAGCAGTACTTC.

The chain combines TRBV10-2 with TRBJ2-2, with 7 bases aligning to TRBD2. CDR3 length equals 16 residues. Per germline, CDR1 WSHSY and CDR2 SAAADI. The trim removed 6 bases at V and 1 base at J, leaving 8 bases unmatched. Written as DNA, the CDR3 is TGCGCCAGCAGGCCGCCTAGGACTAGGAACACCGGGGAGCTGTTTTTT. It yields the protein CASRPPRTRNTGELFF.

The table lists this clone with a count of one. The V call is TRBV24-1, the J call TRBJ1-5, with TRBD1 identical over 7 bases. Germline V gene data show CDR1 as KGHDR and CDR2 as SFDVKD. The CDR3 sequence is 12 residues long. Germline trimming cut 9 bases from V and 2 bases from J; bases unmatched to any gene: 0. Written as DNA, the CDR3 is TGTGCCACCGGGACAGGCAATCAGCCCCAGCATTTT. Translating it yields CATGTGNQPQHF.